This T cell receptor (beta chain) was identified during a study of CD8 T cells in Susac syndrome. CDR3 length equals 16 residues. Trimming cost V 6 bases and J 4 bases, with 20 bases left between them. CDR1 is MDHEN, CDR2 SYDVKM, per germline. An input of about 0.5 to 1 ug of RNA was subjected to reverse transcription using random hexamers. A multiplex approach, immunoSEQ multiplex PCR, amplified TCR beta CDR3 across 54 Vbeta and 13 Jbeta. TCRdb re-called the immunoSEQ multiplex PCR reads through MiXCR, storing one row per CDR3 protein. The data hold under 85,000 distinct CDR3 sequences, with approximately 95% observed a single time. Sequencing of TCR beta, carried out with a high-throughput approach, was applied to CD8+ and CD4+ T cells from the blood. Recently defined diagnostic criteria classed the Susac syndrome patients as definite or probable. FACS was used to enrich TEMRA cells, whereas the CD8+ and CD4+ T cells were obtained by negative isolation.

Sample: CD8+ T cells from PBMCs. The sequence came from a human donor with Susac syndrome. The genes are TRBV28 and TRBJ2-3; D gene ambiguous. The CDR3 coding sequence is TGTGCCAGCAGACCATCGCTTAGAGGATGGGCAGATACGCAGTATTTT. As protein: CASRPSLRGWADTQYF. Full variable domain (missing parts from reference TRBV28 and TRBJ2-3): DVKVTQSSRYLVKRTGEKVFLECVQDMDHENMFWYRQDPGLGLRLIYFSYDVKMKEKGDIPEGYSVSREKKERFSLILESASTNQTSMYLCASRPSLRGWADTQYFGPGTRLTVL.